This T cell receptor beta chain was observed in a study of cytomegalovirus exposure and HLA in healthy donors (dated by TCRdb to between 2016 and 2019). In terms of the full investigation: According to an earlier analysis of around 600 of the donors, roughly 180 million T cells yielded over 100 million unique TCR beta sequences and about 300 Gb of sequence data. An early release covering just under 650 HLA-typed donors comprised approximately 300 gigabases of sequencing data and around 80 million unique TCR sequences. Among the roughly 400 genotyped donors, under 90% belonged to the genetic ancestry cluster associated with self-reported Caucasian donors. The study was designed to test whether signatures of past pathogen exposure could be identified by cataloging public T cell receptors. The study used immunosequencing to profile the T cell repertoires of 666 subjects and linked those repertoires to cytomegalovirus serostatus. Along with the roughly 670-subject first cohort, a separate validation cohort of approximately 110 different subjects was used. High-throughput TCR immunosequencing, statistical association of individual TCRs with disease status, and machine learning were combined to predict cytomegalovirus infection status. To study patterns of TCR occurrence, a later analysis re-analyzed previously published TCR beta repertoires from under 750 donors and added high-resolution HLA genotyping. Rather than drawing on any new phenotypic data, the later analysis identified candidate immune exposures from TCR beta sequences and the way those sequences occurred across donors. To decide whether each TCR beta V gene segment behaved as functional or pseudogenic, an earlier analysis of fewer than 750 of the donors relied on high-throughput TCR beta sequencing. Donor age, sex, ethnicity and CMV serostatus were compiled alongside the repertoire data. Genome-wide SNP genotypes for about 60% of the roughly 670 donors were used in a later genetic analysis, which treated that subset as a discovery cohort. All discovery cohort repertoires had been generated using a single sequencing platform. HLA typing covered class I and class II loci at four-digit resolution. The number of donors typed differed by locus, with roughly 620-640 for A, B, C, DRB1 and DQB1, roughly 550 for DQA1, 600 to 610 for DPA1, and roughly 450 for DPB1. A handful of DR-DQ haplotypes were handled as single units for association and clustering because linkage in the cohort was strong. Among about 410 genotyped donors of the cohort, an average of roughly 230,000 unique TCR beta nucleotide sequences was sequenced per donor, of which roughly 17% were non-productive.

The cohort was made up of approximately 670 healthy bone marrow donors. All cohort members were sampled while nominally healthy, although unrecorded immune exposures were likely present. The donor was CMV seronegative and was included in the group of a few hundred seronegative cohort members. A peripheral blood sample was collected from each donor, and TCR beta sequencing was performed on peripheral blood mononuclear cells. The Qiagen DNeasy Blood Extraction Kit was used to extract genomic DNA from the blood cell samples. Library preparation employed the immunoSEQ multiplex PCR assay. The multiplex PCR relied on a mix of 60 forward primers for TCR Vbeta segments and 13 reverse primers for TCR Jbeta segments. The CDR3 region of rearranged TCR beta genes was amplified from genomic DNA by a multiplex PCR assay. On the Illumina HiSeq System, the amplified TCR beta libraries were sequenced as 87-base-pair reads. Regarding the original processing steps: A later analysis tallied 75 million to 85 million unique TCR beta chains across the 650 to 750 repertoires, and approximately 12 million of those chains were shared by two or more donors. Raw reads were error-corrected and collapsed into unique sequences by a nearest-neighbor algorithm in which closely related sequences were merged to remove PCR and sequencing errors. Alignment of CDR3 sequences to IMGT reference sequences was used to assign V, D and J gene segments. For a sequence to be retained, a match of at least six nucleotides was required to both a V gene segment and a J gene segment. A rearrangement counted as productive if the CDR3 had no stop codons and remained in frame with V and J, and every other rearrangement counted as non-productive. CDR3 was defined by IMGT convention, running from the second conserved V-encoded cysteine to the conserved J-encoded phenylalanine. In an earlier analysis of approximately 500 of the donors, sequences lacking an unambiguous match to a single V gene segment were excluded. An earlier analysis of about 600 of the donors called V segments functional above 56.7% productive rearrangements and segregating when the between-donor standard deviation exceeded 5%. To diagnose cytomegalovirus status from the catalog of TCR beta chain sequences, a statistical classification framework was built. V and J gene assignment, in a later analysis, came from comparing TCR nucleotide sequences with IMGT/GENE-DB human TR gene sequences. In a later analysis, CDR3 sequences and most-parsimonious VDJ recombination scenarios were assigned using the TCRdist pipeline. A later analysis defined each TCR beta chain by its CDR3 amino acid sequence plus V-gene family, and excluded reads lacking a unique V-gene family. As a way to deal with suspected cross-contamination and a sequencing artifact, a later analysis dropped 450 to 600 nucleotide sequences that were highly shared and had low generation probability. In a later analysis, a clonal expansion index for each public chain was calculated from normalized within-repertoire ranks of inferred template counts. In a later analysis, generation probabilities were computed with a VDJ recombination model fitted to out-of-frame rearrangements, and the resulting probabilities were checked against IGoR. In a later analysis, hypergeometric tests were used to score TCR-TCR, TCR-HLA and TCR-CMV co-occurrence, with a repertoire-size bias correction applied to TCR pairs. In a later analysis, false discovery rates were estimated by permuting HLA or CMV assignments 20 times. A later analysis grouped co-occurring TCRs with DBSCAN, adding TCRdist sequence similarity when clustering within HLA-allele-positive subsets. Co-occurrence clustering excluded repertoires with fewer than 30,000 or more than 120,000 public chains, plus five with anomalous nucleotide sharing. In TCRdb, the immuneACCESS table is reduced to in-frame sequences with V and J assigned. These tables do not hold every clone; where another copy was compared, an unresolved V gene accounts for under half, and the others remain unexplained. V and J calls and clone size follow that table, whereas D and trimming were derived from the DNA. This sample lists roughly 190,000 clones; approximately 90% were detected once. The ten largest make up around 1% of the sample.

In regard to this clone: It lacks a known antigen. The sample holds no much larger clone one base away, and base qualities are not on file.

CDR1 MNHNS and CDR2 SASEGT were looked up in the germline V gene. V drops 3 bases and J drops 2 bases, leaving 7 bases in between. Spanning cysteine to phenylalanine, the CDR3 consists of 13 amino acids. Only the CDR3 portion is preserved as DNA: 39 bases, with reading frame beginning at the first base. General study outcomes and caveats: HLA typing was unavailable for some donors at each locus, so association tests used only the typed subset. In a later analysis, HLA-associated TCR beta chains were found to be more clonally expanded and to have lower generation probabilities than equally common non-associated chains. The 87-base-pair reads could not distinguish some IMGT-functional V segments, including TRBV6-2 and TRBV6-3, so those segments were excluded. Most TCR sequences were observed very rarely across donors, whereas some public TCRs were present in many individuals. A later genetic analysis reported fewer N-insertions in productive TCRs among donors in an Asian-associated ancestry cluster than the roughly 700-donor mean. At a false discovery rate of 0.05, a later analysis linked fewer than 20,000 TCR beta sequences to specific HLA alleles. According to a later analysis, most CMV-associated TCR beta chains appeared to be HLA-restricted, and the HLA associations seemed to be driven largely by CMV exposure. In vitro tests confirmed that three of the cytomegalovirus-associated TCR beta chains recognize cytomegalovirus antigens. A further reported finding was that TCR beta sequences accurately predicted the HLA-A and HLA-B alleles for most subjects in the first cohort. V-gene and J-gene trimming of TCR beta chains was associated with a missense DCLRE1C variant in a later genetic analysis, and the association was replicated in an independent cohort. Immune exposure information for the cohort was limited to CMV serostatus. The classifier was reported to diagnose cytomegalovirus status with high specificity and sensitivity in both the original cohort and the validation cohort. Several of the top co-occurrence clusters appeared to be linked to parvovirus B19, influenza, CMV and Epstein-Barr virus, according to a later analysis. A group of highly shared sequence variants was considered likely to be a technical artifact of the sequencing pipeline. In a later analysis, TCR association rates were found to vary across HLA loci, with the most associated TCRs seen for DRB1 alleles and the fewest for HLA-C alleles. According to the authors, the approach could potentially be generalized to other disease states and immunological phenotypes. The earlier analysis of about 600 of the donors excluded about 16 rarely observed V segments, including chromosome 9 orphons, because counts were too low. Sequencing depth was assumed to be roughly uniform across donors in the presence/absence analyses, though that assumption may not hold. When HLA alleles, especially DR and DQ, strongly co-occurred, TCR associations were difficult to assign to individual alleles. Linkage disequilibrium might explain the correlated functional status among segregating V segments, but an unknown experimental factor could not be excluded. In the study, roughly 160 TCR beta chains were listed as associated with cytomegalovirus. The cohort was sequenced for TCR beta chains only, and without alpha or paired-chain data the features that could be detected were limited. In an earlier analysis of roughly 560 of the donors, most TCR beta V segments were observed in productive rearrangements about 90% or about 30% of the time, broadly matching IMGT annotations.

The rearrangement joined TRBV6-1 to TRBJ2-5; the D gene is possibly TRBD1, with 5 bases matching. The clonotype was recovered from a boy between 2 and 10 years old in good health and CMV-seronegative. Sequencing was carried out using PBMCs. The CDR3: CASSDRTQETQYF. The DNA sequence is given as TGTGCCAGCAGTGATAGGACACAAGAGACCCAGTACTTC.